This T cell receptor (beta chain) was retrieved from a study of shared clonotypes between healthy human individuals. Measured with immunoSEQ multiplex PCR; TCRdb has only the in-frame clones, and not every one. The sample holds millions of clones, roughly 92% seen once. As to this clone: Distinct nucleotide sequences in the sample also encode this CDR3.

Trimming stripped 5 bases from V and 3 bases from J, with 5 bases between. The germline gives CDR1 SGHTA, CDR2 FQGNSA. This CDR3 spans 12 amino acids. Recent vaccinations or acute infections were absent in the healthy HIV-negative adult donors. This TCR came from a man aged 18 to 29 in good health. The V and J genes are TRBV7-2 and TRBJ2-1; D not resolved. What was sequenced was naive CD4+ T cells sorted from blood. Subset given: CD45RA+ positively selected. The CDR3 here is CASSLDYNEQFF. The DNA of the CDR3 is TGTGCCAGCAGCCTCGACTACAATGAGCAGTTCTTC.